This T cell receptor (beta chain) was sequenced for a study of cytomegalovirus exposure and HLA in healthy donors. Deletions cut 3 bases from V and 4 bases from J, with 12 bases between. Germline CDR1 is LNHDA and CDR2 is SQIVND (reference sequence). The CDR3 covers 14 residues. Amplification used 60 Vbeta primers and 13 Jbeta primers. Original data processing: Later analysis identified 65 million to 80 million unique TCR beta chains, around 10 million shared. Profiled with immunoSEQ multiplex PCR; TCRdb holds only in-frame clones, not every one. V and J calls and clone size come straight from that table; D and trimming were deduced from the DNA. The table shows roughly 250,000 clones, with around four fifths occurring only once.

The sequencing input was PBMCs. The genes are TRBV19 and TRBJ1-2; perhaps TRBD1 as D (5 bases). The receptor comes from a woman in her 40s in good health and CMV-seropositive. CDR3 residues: CASSMVQGPYGYTF. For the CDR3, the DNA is TGTGCCAGTAGTATGGTTCAGGGCCCCTATGGCTACACCTTC.